This T cell receptor beta chain appears in the sequencing data of a study of naive and memory T cell subsets. Whole-study findings and limits: Over 85% of naive TCR sequences appeared only once, unlike memory subsets. Especially in CD8 cells, naive repertoires contained a few larger clonotypes, possibly CD45RA-re-expressing memory cells.

The beta constant-region primer was an equimolar mix of two oligonucleotides covering TRBC1 and TRBC2. Four rounds of PCR amplified the ligated cDNA using nested alpha and beta constant-region primers plus SP2. MiXCR was run by TCRdb on the UMI-ligation and nested PCR reads, yielding one entry per CDR3 protein. Of 120,000 to 150,000 distinct CDR3 sequences listed, 15% to 20% are singletons. Germline V gene sequence: CDR1 SGHKS, CDR2 YYEKEE (reference sequence). The CDR3 is made up of 11 amino acids. The V gene lost 4 bases and the J gene lost 8 bases, with 9 bases spanning the gap. Alpha and beta libraries were amplified separately from the second PCR onward. Cells stained for CD3, CD4, CD8, CD45RA, CD27 and viability were sorted into four CD45RA/CD27 subsets. With respect to this clonotype: What it binds is not known.

Sample: naive CD8+ T cells from blood. The chain carries TRBV5-5 and TRBJ1-1; D remains ambiguous. This receptor was identified in a human donor in good health. CDR3 residues: CASSITAEAFF. CDR3 sequence (DNA): TGTGCCAGCAGCATAACAGCCGAAGCTTTCTTT.